This record looks at one T cell receptor beta chain sequence and its context. Its antigen remains unknown. Skipping T cell sorting, the study isolated total RNA directly from whole blood. This sample was included in a study of monozygotic twins with inflammatory bowel disease. Study outcomes and limitations: It was not supported that a single strong signal or clonotype was associated with IBD.

UMIs incorporating a 6-nucleotide sample barcode were appended by means of template switching. Each CDR3 protein gets one entry in TCRdb, which reprocessed the 5' RACE reads and gives no DNA. The clone table shows over 150,000 distinct CDR3 sequences, with the ten largest holding roughly 2.4%. The CDR3 has 15 residues. CDR1 and CDR2 from the germline V gene are LGHDT and YNNKEL (reference sequence). V gene TRBV3-1 combines with J gene TRBJ2-3; TCRdb's D gene call, TRBD1, goes unchecked for lack of DNA. The receptor was derived from a human donor with ulcerative colitis or Crohn's disease, or a healthy co-twin of an affected twin (not recorded which). The sequencing input was blood. CDR3 sequence reads: CASSQDGRDADTQYF.